These 14 T cell receptor beta chains originate from one sample sequenced in a study of shared clonotypes between healthy human individuals. The protocol was immunoSEQ multiplex PCR, while the TCRdb copy is restricted to in-frame clones and leaves out a portion. The data show over 2 million clones, 95% seen once. The sample taken for sequencing was naive CD4+ T cells sorted from blood. Described subset: CD45RA+ positively selected. Receptors originate from a man in his late teens or twenties in good health.

The chain is built from TRBV2 and TRBJ1-1; D is unresolved. The CDR3 is 13 amino acids. V lost 11 bases, J lost 1 base, and 14 bases lay in between. CDR1 is SNHLY, CDR2 FYNNEI, per germline. CDR3 region: CAGSLARNTEAFF. DNA for the CDR3: TGTGCCGGGTCTCTAGCACGGAACACTGAAGCTTTCTTT.

V is TRBV7-2 and J is TRBJ2-2; D unresolved. Germline V lookup: CDR1 SGHTA, CDR2 FQGNSA. Trimming left V 4 bases short and J 7 bases short, with 7 bases between. The CDR3 sequence is 12 residues long. This CDR3 is CASSSPGGELFF. In DNA, the CDR3 is TGTGCCAGCAGCTCGCCGGGCGGGGAGCTGTTTTTT.

For this clone: The sample carries other DNA sequences with the same CDR3. The genes are TRBV9 and TRBJ2-1, with TRBD2 identical over 12 bases. This CDR3 spans 16 amino acids. CDR1 SGDLS and CDR2 YYNGEE come from the germline V gene. Trimming removed 0 bases from V and 4 bases from J; junction bases left unmatched: 2. CDR3 in DNA: TGTGCCAGCAGCGTAGTAGGGACTAGCGGGTACAATGAGCAGTTCTTC. It encodes CASSVVGTSGYNEQFF.

The rearrangement links TRBV7-3 to TRBJ2-7; tentatively, D is TRBD2 (6 bases). Germline V gene data show CDR1 as SGHTA and CDR2 as FQGTGA. Trimming removed 5 bases at V and 5 bases at J, with 13 bases between. This CDR3 has 13 amino acids. The CDR3 reads CASSPMRGDEQYF. The CDR3 DNA sequence: TGTGCCAGCAGCCCCATGCGGGGTGACGAGCAGTACTTC. The full variable domain, rest sourced from reference TRBV7-3 and TRBJ2-7, is GAGVSQTPSNKVTEKGKYVELRCDPISGHTALYWYRQSLGQGPEFLIYFQGTGAADDSGLPNDRFFAVRPEGSVSTLKIQRTERGDSAVYLCASSPMRGDEQYFGPGTRLTVT.

Of note for this clone: Other nucleotide sequences in the sample specify the same CDR3. This CDR3 is CASSKGTAYGYTF. DNA for the CDR3: TGTGCCAGCAGTAAAGGGACCGCCTATGGCTACACCTTC. The rearrangement links TRBV6-5 to TRBJ1-2, with D possibly being TRBD1 (5 bases). Between the trimmed V and J ends, which lost 5 bases and 4 bases, there was a span of 11 bases. The CDR3 is 13 residues long. Germline V gene lookup returns CDR1 MNHEY and CDR2 SVGAGI.

The chain combines TRBV28 with TRBJ2-1; TRBD1 agrees at 7 bases. This CDR3 contains 14 residues. Germline lookup yields CDR1 MDHEN and CDR2 SYDVKM. Trimming cost V 7 bases and J 1 base; bases outside gene matches: 4. The CDR3 DNA reads as TGTGCCAGCACCGAGGGGGCTTCCTACAATGAGCAGTTCTTC. Translation gives CASTEGASYNEQFF.

The CDR3 DNA reads TGTGCCAGCAGTTACCTCCGCAGGGACGAGACCCAGTACTTC. Amino acid sequence: CASSYLRRDETQYF. The chain combines TRBV6-6 with TRBJ2-5; D is tentatively TRBD1 or TRBD2 (5 bases each). There are 14 residues in the CDR3. Looked up from germline, CDR1 is MNHNY and CDR2 is SVGAGI (reference sequence). V lost 2 bases to trimming and J lost 5 bases, with 12 bases between them.

This chain connects TRBV29-1 to TRBJ1-4; D might be TRBD1 (5 bases). CDR1 and CDR2 (germline): SQVTM, ANQGSEA. Deletions cut 6 bases from V and 0 bases from J, with 17 bases between. This CDR3 spans 16 amino acids. CDR3 in DNA: TGCAGCGTCGCCCTGGGGGGGACCTCAACTAATGAAAAACTGTTTTTT. It specifies CSVALGGTSTNEKLFF.

This clone was detected only once. V is TRBV30 and J is TRBJ2-7; 7 nucleotides match TRBD1. CDR3 length: 15 amino acids. Germline CDR1 GTSNPN, CDR2 SVGIG (reference sequence). Germline trimming cut 4 bases from V and 5 bases from J; bases unmatched to any gene: 14. CDR3 nucleotide sequence: TGTGCCTGGACCTCCCGAGGGGGCGTGAGGCACGAGCAGTACTTC. It codes for CAWTSRGGVRHEQYF.

Worth noting for this clone: Relative to the germline gene, one junction end is altered; a read error may explain this. The rearrangement links TRBV7-2 to TRBJ2-7; D is possibly TRBD1 or TRBD2 (6 bases each). The germline gives CDR1 SGHTA, CDR2 FQGNSA. The CDR3 consists of 14 residues. CDR3 sequence (DNA): TGTGCCAGCAGCTCCCGTGGAATTGGGGGGCCACCGAACTTC. It yields the protein CASSSRGIGGPPNF.

The chain links TRBV29-1 to TRBJ2-5; unclear D gene. CDR3 length: 12 amino acids. The germline V and J ends were trimmed by 3 bases and 2 bases, with 7 bases remaining between them. CDR1 and CDR2 from the germline V gene are SQVTM and ANQGSEA. The DNA for the CDR3 is TGCAGCGTTGAGCGGAATCAAGAGACCCAGTACTTC. Translated, it gives CSVERNQETQYF.

There are many counts of this clone. This chain's CDR3 is CASSPNSGPNYGYTF. CDR3 in DNA: TGTGCCAGCAGTCCAAACTCCGGGCCGAACTATGGCTACACCTTC. The chain carries TRBV27 and TRBJ1-2; the D is unclear. V was cut by 5 bases and J by 2 bases, with 15 bases left in between. Looked up from germline, CDR1 is MNHEY and CDR2 is SMNVEV (reference sequence). CDR3 size: 15 residues.

The chain couples TRBV18 to TRBJ1-5; 9 positions match TRBD1. The CDR3 extends over 15 amino acids. In germline, CDR1 is KGHSH, CDR2 LQKENI. Trimming took 8 bases from V and 6 from J; bases not matched to a gene: 11. The CDR3 nucleotides are TGTGCCAGCGCTAGGACAGGGGATTGGGTTCAGCCCCAGCATTTT. Residues: CASARTGDWVQPQHF.

J is TRBJ2-1 and V is TRBV18; 7 nucleotides line up with TRBD2. The germline gives CDR1 KGHSH, CDR2 LQKENI. This CDR3 comprises 16 residues. After removal of 2 bases from V and 9 bases from J, the junction contained 13 bases not matched to a gene. The CDR3 region is CASSPFWGGTQGEQFF. CDR3 bases: TGTGCCAGCTCACCATTCTGGGGAGGGACGCAGGGTGAGCAGTTCTTC.